The T cell receptor beta chain under discussion was sequenced for a study of T cell responses to AZD1222 COVID-19 vaccine. J gave up 4 bases and V 4 bases, and 8 bases lay outside the gene matches. Per germline, CDR1 MDHEN and CDR2 SYDVKM. The CDR3 has 16 amino acids. The protocol was immunoSEQ multiplex PCR, while the TCRdb copy is restricted to in-frame clones and leaves out a portion. The repertoire holds approximately 100,000 clones, with about 87% as singletons. Notes on the study in general: Repertoire samples came only from after the peak T cell response. Clonal diversity may have been underestimated in mostly white British donors. The study found Spike-specific TCR breadth and depth rose after two AZD1222 doses.

Analyses pooled second doses at about 4 or about 12 weeks. This clone appeared a single time. Its target is unknown. The material was peripheral blood, obtained 28 days after the second AZD1222 dose. This receptor was obtained from an adult who received the AZD1222 COVID-19 vaccine. The gene calls are TRBV28 and TRBJ2-7; 12 nucleotides agree with TRBD1. CDR3 in amino acids: CASSSSGTGGRYEQYF. Here the CDR3 DNA reads TGTGCCAGCAGTTCCTCCGGGACAGGGGGCAGGTACGAGCAGTACTTC. The full variable domain, rest sourced from reference TRBV28 and TRBJ2-7, is DVKVTQSSRYLVKRTGEKVFLECVQDMDHENMFWYRQDPGLGLRLIYFSYDVKMKEKGDIPEGYSVSREKKERFSLILESASTNQTSMYLCASSSSGTGGRYEQYFGPGTRLTVT.